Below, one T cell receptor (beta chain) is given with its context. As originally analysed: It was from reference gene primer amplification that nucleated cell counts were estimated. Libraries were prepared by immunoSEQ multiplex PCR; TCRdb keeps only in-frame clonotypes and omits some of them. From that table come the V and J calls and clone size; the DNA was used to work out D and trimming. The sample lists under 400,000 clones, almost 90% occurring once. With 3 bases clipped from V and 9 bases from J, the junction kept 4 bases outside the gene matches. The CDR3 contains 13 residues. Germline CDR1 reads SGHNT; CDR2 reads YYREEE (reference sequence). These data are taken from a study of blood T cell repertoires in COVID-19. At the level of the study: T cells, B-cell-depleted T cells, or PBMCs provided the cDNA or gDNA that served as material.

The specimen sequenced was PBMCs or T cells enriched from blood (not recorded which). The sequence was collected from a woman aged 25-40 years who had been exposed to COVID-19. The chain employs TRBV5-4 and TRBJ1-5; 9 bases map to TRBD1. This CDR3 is CASSSDRGGPQHF. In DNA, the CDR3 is TGTGCCAGCAGCTCAGACAGGGGGGGGCCCCAGCATTTT.